Sequencing of this T cell receptor (beta chain) was carried out in a study of cytomegalovirus exposure and HLA in healthy donors. A multiplex PCR was run with 60 Vbeta primers and 13 Jbeta primers. Profiling relied on immunoSEQ multiplex PCR, and the TCRdb table lists in-frame clones only, not all of them. Of some 90,000 clones listed, approximately 80% were seen once; the top ten hold 3% to 3.5%. Study-level results: An assumption of roughly uniform sequencing depth across donors underlay the presence/absence analyses.

Details on this clone: Its antigen is still unknown.

This CDR3 is 14 amino acids long. Germline loops: CDR1 MNHEY, CDR2 SVGAGI. Trimming removed 7 bases from V and 4 bases from J; junction bases left unmatched: 5. This clonotype originated in a middle-aged man in good health and CMV-seronegative. The sequencing input was PBMCs. V gene TRBV6-5 combines with J gene TRBJ2-7; TRBD1 aligns across 12 bases. This CDR3 reads CASKTGQGAYEQYF. In DNA, the CDR3 is TGTGCCAGCAAGACGGGACAGGGGGCATACGAGCAGTACTTC.